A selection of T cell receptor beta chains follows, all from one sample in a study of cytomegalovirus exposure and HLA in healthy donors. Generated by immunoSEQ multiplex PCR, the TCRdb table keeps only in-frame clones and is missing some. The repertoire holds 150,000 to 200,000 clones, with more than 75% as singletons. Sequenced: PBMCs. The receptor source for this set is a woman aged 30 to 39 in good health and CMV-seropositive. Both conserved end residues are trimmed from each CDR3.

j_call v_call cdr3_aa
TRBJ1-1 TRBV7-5 ARSPGTPNTEAF
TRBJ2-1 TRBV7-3 ASSFGRGGGTDEQF
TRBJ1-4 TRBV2 ASKGQGAREKLF
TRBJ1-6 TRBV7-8 ASSLGGRGLGPLH
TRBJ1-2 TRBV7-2 ASTLSQGNYGYT
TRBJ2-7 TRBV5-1 ASSMPGFHYEQY
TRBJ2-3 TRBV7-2 ASSPTTGPPGTDTQY
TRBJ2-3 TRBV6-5 ASSFERGRKQY
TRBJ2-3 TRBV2 ASSDIGTSGGPGTDTQY
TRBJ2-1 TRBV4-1 ASSPLSGDEQF
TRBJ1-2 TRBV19 ASSGTGTSNYGYT
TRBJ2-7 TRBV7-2 ASSLGGVREQY
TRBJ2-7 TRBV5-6 ASSLEMSGRTYEQY
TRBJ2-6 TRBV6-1 ASSDPLGGGAGANVLT
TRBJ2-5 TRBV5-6 ASSDLSRYQETQY
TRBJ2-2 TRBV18 ASSPRQGRGTGELF
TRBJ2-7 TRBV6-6 ASSRGQEKQY
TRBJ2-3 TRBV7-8 ASSLSRDRGDTQY
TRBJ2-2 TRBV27 ASSLSPSGELF
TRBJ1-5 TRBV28 ASRRGDSNQPQH
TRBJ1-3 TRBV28 ASSSDGGFPGNTIY
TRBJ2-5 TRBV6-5 ASQGGETQY
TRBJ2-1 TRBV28 ASSLLVQVDNEQF
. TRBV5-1 ASSFGTSTYEQY
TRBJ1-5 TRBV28 ASSLSPQGDQPQH
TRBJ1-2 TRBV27 ASSTLGGQGSMVYGYT
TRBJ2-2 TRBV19 ASSAGILAAGELF
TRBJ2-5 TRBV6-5 AVRGETQY
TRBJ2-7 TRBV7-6 ASSFDRGGEQY
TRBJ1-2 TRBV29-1 SVAPLDGYT
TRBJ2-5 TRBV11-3 ASSTGLAGGTQY
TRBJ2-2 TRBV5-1 ASRDAGVSNTGELF
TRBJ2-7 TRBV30 AWTVAYEQY
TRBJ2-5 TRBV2 ASSKIQVEETQY
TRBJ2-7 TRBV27 ASSLSAQGAYEQY
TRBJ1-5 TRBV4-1 ASSPTSQGRPQH
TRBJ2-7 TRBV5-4 ASSHPRARGYEQY
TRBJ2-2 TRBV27 ASSLAGTTGELF
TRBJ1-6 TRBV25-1 ASRDTGYNSPLH
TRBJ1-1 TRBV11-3 ASSFVPEAAF
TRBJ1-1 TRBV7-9 ASSLEGGGTEAF
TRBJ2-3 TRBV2 ASRAAGADTQY
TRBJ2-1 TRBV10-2 ASSEWSASSYNEQF